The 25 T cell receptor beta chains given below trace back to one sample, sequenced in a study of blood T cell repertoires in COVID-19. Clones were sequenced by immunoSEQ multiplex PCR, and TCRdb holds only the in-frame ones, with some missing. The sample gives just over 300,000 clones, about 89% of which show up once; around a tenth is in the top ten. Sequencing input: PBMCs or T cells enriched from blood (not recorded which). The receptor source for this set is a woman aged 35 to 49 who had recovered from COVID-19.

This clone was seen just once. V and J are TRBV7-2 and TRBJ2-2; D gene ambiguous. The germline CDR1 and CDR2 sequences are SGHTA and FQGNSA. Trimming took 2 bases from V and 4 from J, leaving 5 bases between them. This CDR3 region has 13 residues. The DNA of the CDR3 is TGTGCCAGCAGCTTACAGTTCACCGGGGAGCTGTTTTTT. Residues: CASSLQFTGELFF.

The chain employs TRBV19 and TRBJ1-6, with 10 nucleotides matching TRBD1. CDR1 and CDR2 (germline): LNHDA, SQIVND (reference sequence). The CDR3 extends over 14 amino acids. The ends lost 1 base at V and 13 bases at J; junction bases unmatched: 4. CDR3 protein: CASSIGDRGVPLHF. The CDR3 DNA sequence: TGTGCCAGTAGTATAGGGGACAGGGGAGTTCCCCTCCACTTT. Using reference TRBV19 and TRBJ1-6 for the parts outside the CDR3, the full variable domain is DGGITQSPKYLFRKEGQNVTLSCEQNLNHDAMYWYRQDPGQGLRLIYYSQIVNDFQKGDIAEGYSVSREKKESFPLTVTSAQKNPTAFYLCASSIGDRGVPLHFGNGTRLTVT.

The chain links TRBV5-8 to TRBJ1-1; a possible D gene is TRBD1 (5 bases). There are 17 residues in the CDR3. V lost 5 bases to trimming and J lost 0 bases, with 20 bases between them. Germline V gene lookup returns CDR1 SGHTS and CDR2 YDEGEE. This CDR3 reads CASRTERGPGMNTEAFF. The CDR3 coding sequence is TGTGCCAGCAGAACAGAAAGGGGCCCAGGGATGAACACTGAAGCTTTCTTT.

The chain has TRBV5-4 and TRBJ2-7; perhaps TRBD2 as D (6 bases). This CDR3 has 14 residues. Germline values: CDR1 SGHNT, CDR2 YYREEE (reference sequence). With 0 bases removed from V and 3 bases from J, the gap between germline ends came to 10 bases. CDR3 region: CASSLDGGFYEQYF. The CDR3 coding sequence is TGTGCCAGCAGCTTGGACGGAGGGTTCTACGAGCAGTACTTC.

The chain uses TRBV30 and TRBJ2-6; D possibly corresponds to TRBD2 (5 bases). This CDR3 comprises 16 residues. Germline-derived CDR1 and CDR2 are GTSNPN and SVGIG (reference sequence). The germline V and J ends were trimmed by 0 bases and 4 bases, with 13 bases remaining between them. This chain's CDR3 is CAWSVQGSSGANVLTF. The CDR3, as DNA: TGTGCCTGGAGTGTACAAGGGAGCTCCGGGGCCAACGTCCTGACTTTC.

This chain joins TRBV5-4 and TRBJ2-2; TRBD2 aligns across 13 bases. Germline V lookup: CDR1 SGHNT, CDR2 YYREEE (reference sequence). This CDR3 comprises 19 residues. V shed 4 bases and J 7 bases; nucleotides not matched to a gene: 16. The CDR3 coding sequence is TGTGCCAGCAGCCCGGCTATGGGGCAGGGACTAGCGGGGTTCGGGGAGCTGTTTTTT. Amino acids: CASSPAMGQGLAGFGELFF.

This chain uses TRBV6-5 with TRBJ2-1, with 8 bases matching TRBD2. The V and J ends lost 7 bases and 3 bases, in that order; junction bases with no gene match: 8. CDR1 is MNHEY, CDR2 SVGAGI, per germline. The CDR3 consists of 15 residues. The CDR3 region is CASNTAGDLYNEQFF. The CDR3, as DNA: TGTGCCAGCAACACAGCGGGGGACCTCTACAATGAGCAGTTCTTC.

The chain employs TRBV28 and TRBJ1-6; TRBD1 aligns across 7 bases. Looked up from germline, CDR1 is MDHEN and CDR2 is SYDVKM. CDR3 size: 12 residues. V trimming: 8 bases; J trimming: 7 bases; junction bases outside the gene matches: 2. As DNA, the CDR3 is TGTGCCAGCGACAGGGTCAATTCACCCCTCCACTTT. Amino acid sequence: CASDRVNSPLHF.

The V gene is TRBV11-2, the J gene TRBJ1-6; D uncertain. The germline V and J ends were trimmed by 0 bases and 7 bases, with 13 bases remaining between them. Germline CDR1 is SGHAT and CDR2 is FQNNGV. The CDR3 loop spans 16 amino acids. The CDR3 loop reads CASSLDVTDPNSPLHF. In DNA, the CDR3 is TGTGCCAGCAGCTTAGATGTTACAGACCCAAATTCACCCCTCCACTTT.

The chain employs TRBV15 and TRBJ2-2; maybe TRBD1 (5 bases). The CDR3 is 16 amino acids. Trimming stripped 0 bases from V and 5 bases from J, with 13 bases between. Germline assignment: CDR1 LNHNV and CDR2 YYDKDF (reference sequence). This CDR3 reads CATSRDPMTATGELFF. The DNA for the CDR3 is TGTGCCACCAGCAGAGATCCAATGACAGCGACCGGGGAGCTGTTTTTT. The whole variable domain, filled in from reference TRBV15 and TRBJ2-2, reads DAMVIQNPRYQVTQFGKPVTLSCSQTLNHNVMYWYQQKSSQAPKLLFHYYDKDFNNEADTPDNFQSRRPNTSFCFLDIRSPGLGDTAMYLCATSRDPMTATGELFFGEGSRLTVL.

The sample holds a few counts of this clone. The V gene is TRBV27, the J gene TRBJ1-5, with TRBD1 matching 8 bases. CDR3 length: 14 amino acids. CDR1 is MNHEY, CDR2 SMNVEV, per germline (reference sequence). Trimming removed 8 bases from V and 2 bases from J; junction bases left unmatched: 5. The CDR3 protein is CASALQGGNQPQHF. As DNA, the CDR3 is TGTGCCAGCGCCCTACAGGGGGGCAATCAGCCCCAGCATTTT.

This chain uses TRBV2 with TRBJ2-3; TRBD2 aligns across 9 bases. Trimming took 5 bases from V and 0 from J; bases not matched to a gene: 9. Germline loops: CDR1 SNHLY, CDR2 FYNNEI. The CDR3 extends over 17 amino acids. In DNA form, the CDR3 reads TGTGCCAGCAGTTCTACCACTAGCGGGCTTAGCACAGATACGCAGTATTTT. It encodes CASSSTTSGLSTDTQYF.

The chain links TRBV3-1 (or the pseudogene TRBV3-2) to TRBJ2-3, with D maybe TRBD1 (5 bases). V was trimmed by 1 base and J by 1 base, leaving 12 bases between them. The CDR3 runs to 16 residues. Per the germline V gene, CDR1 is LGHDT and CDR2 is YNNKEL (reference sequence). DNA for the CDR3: TGTGCCAGCAGCCAAGTCGACAGCTTTTGCACAGATACGCAGTATTTT. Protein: CASSQVDSFCTDTQYF.

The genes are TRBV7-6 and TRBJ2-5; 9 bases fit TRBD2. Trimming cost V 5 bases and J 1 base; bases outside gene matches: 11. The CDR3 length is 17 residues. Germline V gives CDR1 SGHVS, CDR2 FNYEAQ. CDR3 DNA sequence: TGTGCCAGCAGCCCAAAAGGACTAGCGAGATCCCAAGAGACCCAGTACTTC. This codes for CASSPKGLARSQETQYF.

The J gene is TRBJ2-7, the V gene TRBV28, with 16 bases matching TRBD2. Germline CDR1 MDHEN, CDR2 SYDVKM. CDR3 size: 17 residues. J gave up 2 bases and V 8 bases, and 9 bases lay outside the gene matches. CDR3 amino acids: CASRGTSGGVSPYEQYF. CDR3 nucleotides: TGTGCCAGCCGTGGGACTAGCGGGGGGGTTTCCCCCTACGAGCAGTACTTC.

CDR3 DNA sequence: TGTGCCAGCAGCTTAGTGCGGGCAGGGGGCCAGATAAAAGCTTTCTTT. This codes for CASSLVRAGGQIKAFF. The chain uses TRBV11-3 and TRBJ1-1, with TRBD1 matching over 8 bases. V lost 1 base, J lost 9 bases, and 13 bases stayed unmatched. In germline, CDR1 is SGHNT, CDR2 YENEEA. CDR3 size: 16 residues.

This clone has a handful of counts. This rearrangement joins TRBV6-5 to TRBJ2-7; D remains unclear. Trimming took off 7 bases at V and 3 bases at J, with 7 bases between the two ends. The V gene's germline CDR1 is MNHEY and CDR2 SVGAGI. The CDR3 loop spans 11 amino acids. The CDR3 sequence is CASMASYEQYF. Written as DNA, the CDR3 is TGTGCCAGCATGGCTAGCTACGAGCAGTACTTC.

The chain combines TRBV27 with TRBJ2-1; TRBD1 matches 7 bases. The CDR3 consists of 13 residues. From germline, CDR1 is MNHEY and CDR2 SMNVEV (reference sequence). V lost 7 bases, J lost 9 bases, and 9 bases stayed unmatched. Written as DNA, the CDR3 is TGTGCCAGCACTTACAACAGGGGAAGTGAGCAGTTCTTC. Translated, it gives CASTYNRGSEQFF.

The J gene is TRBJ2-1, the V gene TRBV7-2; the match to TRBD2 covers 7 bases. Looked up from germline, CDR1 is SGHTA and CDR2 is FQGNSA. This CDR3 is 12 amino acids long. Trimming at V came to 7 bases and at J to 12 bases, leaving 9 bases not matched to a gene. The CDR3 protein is CASTPKRDRQFF. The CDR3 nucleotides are TGTGCCAGCACCCCGAAGCGGGATCGGCAGTTCTTC.

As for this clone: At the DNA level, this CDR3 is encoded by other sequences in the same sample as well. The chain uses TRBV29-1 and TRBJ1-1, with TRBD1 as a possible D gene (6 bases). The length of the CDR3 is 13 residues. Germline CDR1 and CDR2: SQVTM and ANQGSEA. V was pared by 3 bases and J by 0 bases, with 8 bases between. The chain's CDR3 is CSVDRGMNTEAFF. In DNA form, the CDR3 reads TGCAGCGTTGACAGGGGAATGAACACTGAAGCTTTCTTT.

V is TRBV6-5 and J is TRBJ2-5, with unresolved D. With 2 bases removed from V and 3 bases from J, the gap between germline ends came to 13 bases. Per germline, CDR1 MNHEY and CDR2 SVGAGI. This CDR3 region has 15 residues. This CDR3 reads CASSYAGGGKETQYF. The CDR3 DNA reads TGTGCCAGCAGTTACGCCGGCGGCGGAAAAGAGACCCAGTACTTC.

The chain's CDR3 is CASSSRDIGPDTQYF. The CDR3 nucleotides are TGTGCCAGCAGCAGCCGGGATATAGGACCAGATACGCAGTATTTT. The chain is built from TRBV9 and TRBJ2-3; D is possibly TRBD2 (5 bases). CDR3 size: 15 residues. V lost 4 bases to trimming and J lost 4 bases, with 16 bases between them. Germline CDR1 SGDLS, CDR2 YYNGEE.

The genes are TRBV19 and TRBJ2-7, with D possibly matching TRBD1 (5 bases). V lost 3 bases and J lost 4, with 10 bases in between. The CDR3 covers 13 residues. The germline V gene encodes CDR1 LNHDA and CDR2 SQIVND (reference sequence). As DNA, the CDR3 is TGTGCCAGTAGTATTGGAAGGGGTTACGAGCAGTACTTC. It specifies CASSIGRGYEQYF.

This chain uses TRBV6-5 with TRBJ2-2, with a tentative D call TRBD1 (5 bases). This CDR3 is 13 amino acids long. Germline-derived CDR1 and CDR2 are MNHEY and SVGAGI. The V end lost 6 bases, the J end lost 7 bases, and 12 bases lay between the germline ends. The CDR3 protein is CASSPPRDGELFF. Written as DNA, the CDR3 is TGTGCCAGCAGCCCCCCCAGGGACGGGGAGCTGTTTTTT.

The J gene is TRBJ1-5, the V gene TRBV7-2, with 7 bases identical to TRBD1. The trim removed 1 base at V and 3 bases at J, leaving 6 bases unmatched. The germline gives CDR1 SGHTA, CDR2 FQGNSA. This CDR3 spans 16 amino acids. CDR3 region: CASSLVGGGDNQPQHF. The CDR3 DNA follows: TGTGCCAGCAGCTTAGTTGGAGGGGGCGACAATCAGCCCCAGCATTTT.